The T cell receptor beta chain described here comes from a study of cytomegalovirus exposure and HLA in healthy donors. Overall study context: As an earlier analysis found, about 190 million T cells yielded about 120 million unique TCR beta sequences. Points from the study as a whole: In vitro, three CMV-associated chains proved specific for CMV antigens. It was 150 to 200 TCR beta chains that were listed as cytomegalovirus-associated.

CDR1 is SGHTA and CDR2 is FQGTGA in the germline V gene. The CDR3 runs 13 residues. Unmatched junction bases numbered 4, after V lost 3 bases and J lost 14 bases. Concerning this clone itself: Its specificity is not known.

PCR primers comprised 60 Vbeta and 13 Jbeta primers. In the original processing: About 10 million shared chains were among around 80 million unique TCR beta chains counted in a later analysis. Produced via immunoSEQ multiplex PCR; TCRdb's table is partial and in-frame only. V and J calls and clone size come straight from that table; D and trimming were deduced from the DNA. The sample records about 140,000 clones, approximately 70% being singletons. This TCR was sampled from a middle-aged woman in good health and CMV-seronegative. The chain joins TRBV7-3 to TRBJ2-1; 13 nucleotides align to TRBD2. Sequenced sample: PBMCs. CDR3 DNA: TGTGCCAGCAGCTTGACTAGCGGGGGGCCCGAGTTCTTC. This gives the protein CASSLTSGGPEFF.